This T cell receptor beta chain came from a study of blood T cell repertoires in COVID-19. Looked up from germline, CDR1 is KGHSH and CDR2 is LQKENI. There are 14 residues in the CDR3. V trimming: 3 bases; J trimming: 8 bases; junction bases outside the gene matches: 5. Profiled with immunoSEQ multiplex PCR; TCRdb holds only in-frame clones, not every one. The sample carries about 190,000 clones, more than 65% recorded once. This clone showed up many times. Assignments of participants to cohorts depended upon their own reported clinical history. The V and J genes are TRBV18 and TRBJ2-1; 9 bases agree with TRBD1. The sample was PBMCs or T cells enriched from blood (not recorded which). The clonotype comes from a woman aged 50 to 65 with acute COVID-19. DNA for the CDR3: TGTGCCAGCTCACCGGGACAGGGTTTCGATGAGCAGTTCTTC. The encoded protein is CASSPGQGFDEQFF.